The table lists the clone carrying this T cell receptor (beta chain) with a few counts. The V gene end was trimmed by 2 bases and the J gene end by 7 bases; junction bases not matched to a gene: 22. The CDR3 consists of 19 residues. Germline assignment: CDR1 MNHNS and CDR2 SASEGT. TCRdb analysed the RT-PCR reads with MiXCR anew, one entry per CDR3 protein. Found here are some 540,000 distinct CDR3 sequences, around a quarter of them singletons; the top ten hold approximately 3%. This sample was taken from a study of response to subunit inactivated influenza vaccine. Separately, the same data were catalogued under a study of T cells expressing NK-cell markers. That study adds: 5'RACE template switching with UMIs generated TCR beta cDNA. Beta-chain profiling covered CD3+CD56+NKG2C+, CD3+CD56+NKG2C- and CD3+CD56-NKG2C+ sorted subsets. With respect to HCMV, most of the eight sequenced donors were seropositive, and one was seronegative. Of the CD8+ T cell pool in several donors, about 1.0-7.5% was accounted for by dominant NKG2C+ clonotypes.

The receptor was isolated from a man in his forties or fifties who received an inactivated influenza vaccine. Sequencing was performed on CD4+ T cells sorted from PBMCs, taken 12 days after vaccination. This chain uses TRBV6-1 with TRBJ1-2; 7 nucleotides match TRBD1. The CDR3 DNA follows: TGTGCCAGCAGTGAATTGGGTATCGGGAGGGGGCTCCGCTTCGGTGGCTACACCTTC. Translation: CASSELGIGRGLRFGGYTF.